This T cell receptor (beta chain) appears in the sequencing data of a study of identical twins. Whole-study results and caveats: The study based its conclusions on cross-sectional statistical analysis and did not follow the same donors.

For this clonotype: What it recognizes is unknown.

Unique molecular identifiers were present on the cDNA, which also gained a universal primer site by template switching. From the 5' RACE reads, TCRdb called clonotypes with MiXCR, one entry per CDR3 protein. The sample includes about 790,000 distinct CDR3 sequences, 15% to 20% of them seen just once. V dropped 0 bases and J dropped 1 base, with 13 bases sitting between them. Germline lookup yields CDR1 GTSNPN and CDR2 SVGIG (reference sequence). This CDR3 comprises 16 residues. These same data were also listed under a study on T cells expressing NK-cell markers. This second study notes: A range of about 1.0-7.0% of CD8+ T cells consisted of dominant NKG2C+ clonotypes in six donors. Leadership of the CD3+CD56-NKG2C+ fraction also belonged to these clonotypes in four donors.

This chain connects TRBV30 to TRBJ2-4; no reliable D call. Specimen: PBMCs. The clonotype was recovered from a woman between 18 and 29 years old in good health. The CDR3 DNA follows: TGTGCCTGGAGTGTTTTTTCCCCCTTTGCCAAAAACATTCAGTACTTC. This sequence encodes CAWSVFSPFAKNIQYF. Full variable domain (remainder filled in from reference TRBV30 and TRBJ2-4): SQTIHQWPATLVQPVGSPLSLECTVEGTSNPNLYWYRQAAGRGLQLLFYSVGIGQISSEVPQNLSASRPQDRQFILSSKKLLLSDSGFYLCAWSVFSPFAKNIQYFGAGTRLSVL.